Each of the 9 T cell receptor beta chains below was sequenced from the same sample in a study of shared clonotypes between healthy human individuals. Sequencing was performed with immunoSEQ multiplex PCR; in TCRdb, only in-frame clones are kept and a portion is missing. The sample lists 2 million to 2.5 million clones, over 90% occurring once. The material sequenced was naive CD4+ T cells from PBMCs. Subset in this sample: CD45RA+ positively selected. The source of these receptors is a man younger than 30 in good health. Some clones in this sample may be carry-over from other donors' samples.

V usage is TRBV29-1 and J usage is TRBJ2-2; D remains unclear. Looked up from germline, CDR1 is SQVTM and CDR2 is ANQGSEA. The CDR3 consists of 15 residues. The germline V and J ends were trimmed by 4 bases and 1 base, with 13 bases remaining between them. CDR3 amino acids: CSVVAWQENTGELFF. The CDR3 DNA follows: TGCAGCGTTGTTGCGTGGCAGGAGAACACCGGGGAGCTGTTTTTT.

J is TRBJ1-3 and V is TRBV6-6, with 7 bases identical to TRBD1. Germline CDR1 is MNHNY and CDR2 is SVGAGI (reference sequence). The junction had 3 bases not matched to a gene; V was cut back by 2 bases and J by 2 bases. This CDR3 has 15 residues. The chain's CDR3 is CASSYGDSAGNTIYF. The DNA for the CDR3 is TGTGCCAGCAGTTACGGGGACAGTGCTGGAAACACCATATATTTT.

This clone came up once. V and J are TRBV23-1 and TRBJ2-4; TRBD2 matches at 8 bases. TRBV23-1 is classed as an ORF, of uncertain function. V was clipped by 2 bases and J by 8 bases; unmatched bases: 8. The CDR3 is 15 residues long. The CDR3, as DNA: TGCGCCAGCAGTCAACCCGGGGGGGGCAGAGACATTCAGTACTTC. As protein: CASSQPGGGRDIQYF.

The chain employs TRBV28 and TRBJ1-5; 8 bases match TRBD1. The CDR3 consists of 14 residues. Germline V gene sequence: CDR1 MDHEN, CDR2 SYDVKM. V trimming: 5 bases; J trimming: 4 bases; junction bases outside the gene matches: 4. The CDR3 is CASSQGARNQPQHF. The CDR3 DNA sequence: TGTGCCAGCAGTCAGGGGGCCCGTAATCAGCCCCAGCATTTT.

The V call is TRBV19, the J call TRBJ1-2; 8 bases are a match to TRBD1. There are 14 residues in the CDR3. Losses at the gene ends were 5 bases for V and 5 bases for J; bases not matched to a gene: 7. Germline CDR1 reads LNHDA; CDR2 reads SQIVND (reference sequence). The CDR3 region is CASSLGTGPYGYTF. CDR3 DNA sequence: TGTGCCAGTAGTCTGGGGACAGGTCCTTATGGCTACACCTTC.

The V call is TRBV7-8, the J call TRBJ2-1; 14 nucleotides line up with TRBD2. Germline trimming cut 4 bases from V and 8 bases from J; bases unmatched to any gene: 7. Germline CDR1 is SGHVS and CDR2 is FQNEAQ. The CDR3 spans 16 residues. The chain's CDR3 is CASSWGTSGSSDEQFF. CDR3 DNA: TGTGCCAGCAGCTGGGGGACTAGCGGGAGTAGCGATGAGCAGTTCTTC.

The V gene is TRBV20-1, the J gene TRBJ2-1; D is ambiguous. V lost 2 bases to trimming and J lost 10 bases, with 9 bases between them. The V gene's germline CDR1 is DFQATT and CDR2 SNEGSKA (reference sequence). CDR3 size: 11 residues. CDR3 protein: CSARRTAEQFF. The CDR3 DNA reads as TGCAGTGCTAGACGGACCGCCGAGCAGTTCTTC.

This clone was seen a handful of times. The V and J genes are TRBV7-9 and TRBJ1-5, with D unresolved. V lost 5 bases and J lost 6, with 14 bases in between. Germline V lookup: CDR1 SEHNR, CDR2 FQNEAQ (reference sequence). The CDR3 totals 14 residues. The CDR3 loop is CASSTNGPTQPQHF. For the CDR3, the DNA is TGTGCCAGCAGCACTAATGGCCCGACTCAGCCCCAGCATTTT.

CDR3 DNA sequence: TGTGCCAGCAGCTTAGGGCTCGATCGGGCCACAGATACGCAGTATTTT. This encodes CASSLGLDRATDTQYF. This chain connects TRBV11-3 to TRBJ2-3; D unclear. Germline V lookup: CDR1 SGHNT, CDR2 YENEEA. The V end lost 1 base, the J end lost 2 bases, and 13 bases lay between the germline ends. This CDR3 spans 16 amino acids.